This T cell receptor (beta chain) emerged from a study of T cells in narcolepsy. Turning to the study itself: Enrolled donors included narcolepsy type 1 or type 2 patients and healthy controls. Study observations and caveats: In some patient and control memory CD4+ samples, autoreactive clones were absent. HCRT-specific and TRIB2-specific autoreactive clonotypes appeared among same-patient CSF and blood CD4+ clonotypes. Reportedly, autoreactive clonotypes were serially detected in patients' blood but not controls'.

Profiling relied on immunoSEQ multiplex PCR, and the TCRdb table lists in-frame clones only, not all of them. This sample has about 32,000 clones, with around 87% found just once. As to this clone: Its specificity is not known.

The CDR3 has 12 amino acids. Trimming left V 7 bases short and J 1 base short, with 6 bases between. Germline V gene lookup returns CDR1 MDHEN and CDR2 SYDVKM. This clonotype originated in a human donor with narcolepsy. This chain joins TRBV28 and TRBJ2-3; D gene unclear. Specimen: CD45RA- memory CD4+ T cells from PBMCs. The DNA of the CDR3 is TGTGCCAGCACAGTAGGCACAGATACGCAGTATTTT. Protein: CASTVGTDTQYF.